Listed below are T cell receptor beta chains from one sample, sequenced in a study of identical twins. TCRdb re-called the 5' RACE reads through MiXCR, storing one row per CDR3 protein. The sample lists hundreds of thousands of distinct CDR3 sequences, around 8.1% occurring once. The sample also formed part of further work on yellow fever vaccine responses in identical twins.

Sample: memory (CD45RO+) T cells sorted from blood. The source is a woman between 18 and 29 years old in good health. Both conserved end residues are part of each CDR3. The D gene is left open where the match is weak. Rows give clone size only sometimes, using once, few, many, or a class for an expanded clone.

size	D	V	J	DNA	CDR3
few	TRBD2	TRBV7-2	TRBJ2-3	TGTGCCAGCAGCGCGACCGGGACTAGGGGCACAGATACGCAGTATTTT	CASSATGTRGTDTQYF
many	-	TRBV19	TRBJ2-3	TGTGCCAGTAGTACACCAAACCCGGGGAGCACAGATACGCAGTATTTT	CASSTPNPGSTDTQYF
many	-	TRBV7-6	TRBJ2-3	TGTGCCAGCAGCTTAGGGTCTAGGACGAACACAGATACGCAGTATTTT	CASSLGSRTNTDTQYF
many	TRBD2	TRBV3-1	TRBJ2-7	TGTGCCAGCAGTCTTAGCGGGAGGAGCTCCTACGAGCAGTACTTC	CASSLSGRSSYEQYF
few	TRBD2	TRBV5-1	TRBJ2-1	TGCGCCAGCAGCTTGCTGTCGGGAGGCTACAATGAGCAGTTCTTC	CASSLLSGGYNEQFF
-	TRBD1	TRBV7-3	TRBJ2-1	TGTGCCAGCAGCTCAGGACAGGGGGGTAATGAGCAGTTCTTC	CASSSGQGGNEQFF
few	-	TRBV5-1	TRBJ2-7	TGCGCCAGCAGCTTGGGGCTAGCAAACTACGAGCAGTACTTC	CASSLGLANYEQYF
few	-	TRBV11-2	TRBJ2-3	TGTGCCAGCAGCTTGTTTCCCCCGCGGGTAGCTAGCACAGATACGCAGTATTTT	CASSLFPPRVASTDTQYF
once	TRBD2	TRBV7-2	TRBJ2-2	TGTGCCAGCAGCCCTAGCGGGTCCGACACCGGGGAGCTGTTTTTT	CASSPSGSDTGELFF
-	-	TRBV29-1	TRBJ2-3	TGCAGAGCGGGACATAGGGCAGATACGCAGTATTTT	CRAGHRADTQYF
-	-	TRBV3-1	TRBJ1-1	TGTGCCAGCAGCCAAGATCCGTGGGGCACTGAAGCTTTCTTT	CASSQDPWGTEAFF
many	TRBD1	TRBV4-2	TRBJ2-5	TGTGCCAGCAGCGATCGACAGGGTGGGGAGACCCAGTACTTC	CASSDRQGGETQYF
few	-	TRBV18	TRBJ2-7	TGTGCCAGCTCACCCATGGCAGGGGAGCAGTACTTC	CASSPMAGEQYF
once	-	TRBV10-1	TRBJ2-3	TGCGCCAGCAGTGAGTCTCAGGATAGTGCAGATACGCAGTATTTT	CASSESQDSADTQYF
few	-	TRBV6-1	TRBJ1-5	TGTGCCAGCAGTGATAGAAAGGGGGGGCTTCAGCCCCAGCATTTT	CASSDRKGGLQPQHF
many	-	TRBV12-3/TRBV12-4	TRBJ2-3	TGTGCCAGCAGACGGGACCGAGGCCATGACTATACGCAGTATTTT	CASRRDRGHDYTQYF
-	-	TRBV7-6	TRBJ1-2	TGTGCCAGCAGCTTAGGGGCAGGCCCCTATGGCTACACCTTC	CASSLGAGPYGYTF
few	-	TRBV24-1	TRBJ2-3	TGTGCCACCAGTCCCGGACAGCCTAGCACAGATACGCAGTATTTT	CATSPGQPSTDTQYF
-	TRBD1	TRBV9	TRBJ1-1	TGTGCCAGCAGCGGGGTGGACAGGGGAAGTGCTGAAGCTTTCTTT	CASSGVDRGSAEAFF
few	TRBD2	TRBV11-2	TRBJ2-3	TGTGCCAGCAGCCCCGGACTAGCGAGCACAGATACGCAGTATTTT	CASSPGLASTDTQYF
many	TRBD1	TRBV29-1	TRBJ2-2	TGCAGCGTGGACAGGGTAGGGTGGACCGGGGAGCTGTTTTTT	CSVDRVGWTGELFF
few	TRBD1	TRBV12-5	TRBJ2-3	TGTGCTAGTGGAACAGGACAGGGCCTCACAGATACGCAGTATTTT	CASGTGQGLTDTQYF
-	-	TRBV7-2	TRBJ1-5	TGTGCCAGCAGCTTAGGGGGGGCGCCTCAGATGAATCAGCCCCAGCATTTT	CASSLGGAPQMNQPQHF
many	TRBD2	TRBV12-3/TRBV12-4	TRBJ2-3	TGTGCCAGCAGTTTAGCGCGGGGGGGGCGCGGGAGAGATACGCAGTATTTT	CASSLARGGRGRDTQYF
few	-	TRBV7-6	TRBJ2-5	TGTGCCAGCAGCATTCGGACAAATCAAGAGACCCAGTACTTC	CASSIRTNQETQYF
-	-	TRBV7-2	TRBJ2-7	TGTGCCAGCAGACCAGGGGAGGGCTACGAGCAGTACTTC	CASRPGEGYEQYF
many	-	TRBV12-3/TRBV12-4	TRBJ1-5	TGTGCCAGCAGCAACCCCGGACAGCCCCAGCATTTT	CASSNPGQPQHF
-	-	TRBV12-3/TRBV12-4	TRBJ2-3	TGTGCCAGCAGCAGGGGGGACCGTCGCACAGATACGCAGTATTTT	CASSRGDRRTDTQYF
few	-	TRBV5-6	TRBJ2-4	TGTGCCAGCAGCTCCGGGGGATCGGAGGATCAGTACTTC	CASSSGGSEDQYF
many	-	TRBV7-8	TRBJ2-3	TGTGCCAGCAGCTTCATGGGGGAGGATACGCAGTATTTT	CASSFMGEDTQYF
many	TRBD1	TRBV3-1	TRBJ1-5	TGTGCCAGCAGCCACACACTCACAGGGGCAGAGCCCCAGCATTTT	CASSHTLTGAEPQHF
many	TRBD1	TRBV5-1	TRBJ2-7	TGCGCCAGCAGATACTCCGGGACAGGGGTGACCCACTCCTACGAGCAGTACTTC	CASRYSGTGVTHSYEQYF
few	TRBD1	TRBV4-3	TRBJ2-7	TGCGCCAGCAGCCAGGGACAGGCTACGGGGCAGTACTTC	CASSQGQATGQYF
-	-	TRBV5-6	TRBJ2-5	TGTGCCAGCAGCCGCCCCCTTTTATACCAAGAGACCCAGTACTTC	CASSRPLLYQETQYF
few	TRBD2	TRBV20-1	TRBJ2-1	TGCAGTGCTAGCGTAGCGGGAGGCTCCTACAATGAGCAGTTCTTC	CSASVAGGSYNEQFF
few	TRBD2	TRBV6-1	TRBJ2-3	TGTGGGGGGGGAAATACAGATACGCAGTATTTT	CGGGNTDTQYF
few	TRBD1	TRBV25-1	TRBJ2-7	TGTGCCAGCAGTGAATACCTTGGGACAGGGAAAGGCGAGCAGTACTTC	CASSEYLGTGKGEQYF
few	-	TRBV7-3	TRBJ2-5	TGTGCCAGCAGCTATGGACCTGGTCGACGAGAGACCCAGTACTTC	CASSYGPGRRETQYF
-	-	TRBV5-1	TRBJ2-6	TGCGCCAGCAGCTTGACGGGTTTGGATTGGGGGGCGGTTAAGGCTGGGGCCAACGTCCTGACTTTC	CASSLTGLDWGAVKAGANVLTF
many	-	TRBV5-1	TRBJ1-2	TGCGCCAGCAGCTTCGGAGCAAACTATGGCTACACCTTC	CASSFGANYGYTF
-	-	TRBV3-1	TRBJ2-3	TGTGCCAGCACCCAAGAATTAGGAAGGGGTCTTTCAGATACGCAGTATTTT	CASTQELGRGLSDTQYF
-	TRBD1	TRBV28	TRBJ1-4	TGTGCCAGCAGATCGGACAGGGGCGGTGAAAAACTGTTTTTT	CASRSDRGGEKLFF